This TCR beta chain was identified during a study of T cell responses to AZD1222 COVID-19 vaccine (dated by TCRdb to about 2021). Turning to the overall study: Because spike-specific TCR depth and breadth did not differ between the two schedules, AZD1222 recipients who got a second dose at roughly 4 weeks were pooled with those who got a second dose at roughly 12 weeks. A total of 230 to 250 trial participants underwent TCR sequencing, of whom some 210 received two doses of AZD1222 and about 26 received two doses of the MenACWY control vaccine. Trial participants were enrolled by age into 18-55, 56-69 and 70-plus year subgroups, with approximately 160, 26 and 62 TCR-sequenced participants respectively.

The paper's findings and limits, for the study overall: No day 14 peak-response samples were available, so repertoires were characterized only after the peak T cell response. Reportedly, almost half of the unique spike-specific TCRs recognized epitopes lying outside the regions that are mutated in the B.1.351 and B.1.1.7 variants. In the small 56-69-year group, the increase in depth fell short of significance, most likely because of low power. Conclusions about previously exposed vaccinees were limited because only a handful of AZD1222 recipients were SARS-CoV-2 seropositive at baseline. CD4 TCRs associated with the vaccine covered the entire spike protein, and the dominant responses were in regions 160-218 and 743-854. Spike-specific TCR breadth and depth rose significantly after two AZD1222 doses compared with day 0 and with MenACWY recipients. Participants were mostly white British and included more females than males, and it was suggested by the authors that clonal diversity may have been underestimated.

The CDR3 regions of human TCRbeta chains were analyzed by immunosequencing. For the original study's pipeline: TCRs in the repertoires were compared against a reference library of SARS-CoV-2-specific TCRs that had been generated with the MIRA antigen-specificity platform. Breadth meant the fraction of unique TCRs that were SARS-CoV-2-associated, whereas depth meant the fraction of total T cells that were SARS-CoV-2-associated. Each spike-specific TCR was assigned to its reactive spike region and to a CD4 or CD8 class using the MIRA data. Log10-transformed breadth and depth values were compared by one-way ANOVA with Sidak's multiple comparisons tests. TCRdb provides this immuneACCESS table in a form limited to in-frame rearrangements. Some clones are lacking; in checked studies, under half of them reflect an unresolved V gene, and why the rest are absent is not known. The DNA gave D and trimming, while V, J and clone size come from that table. Present in this sample are around 84,000 clones, around 86% of which were seen just once. The leading ten clones occupy approximately 9% of the sample.

Note on this clone: Its binding antigen is unknown. No much larger clone is present one base from it, and per-base qualities are unavailable.

This specimen's time point label, per the study, means: baseline before first vaccination. Vaccinee samples were obtained from the UK trials COV001 and COV002, which included a single-blind randomized controlled phase 2/3 trial of AZD1222 (ChAdOx1 nCoV-19) in healthy adults. For TCRbeta chain sequencing, PBMC samples from trial participants were taken at day 0 and at day 28 after the second dose. The germline V gene (reference sequence) gives CDR1 as LNHDA and CDR2 as SQIVND. The CDR3 runs 17 amino acids, cysteine and phenylalanine included. Kept here is only the CDR3 DNA, which spans 51 bases and is read in frame from base 1. Deletion took 0 bases off V and 0 bases off J, with a span of 12 bases between the germline ends.

The clonotype was recovered from an adult in good health. The chain is made from TRBV19 and TRBJ1-5, with no confident D gene call. Sample: peripheral blood, taken on day 0 of AZD1222 vaccination. The CDR3 region: CASSIDPPEYSNQPQHF. At the DNA level, the sequence is TGTGCCAGTAGTATAGATCCGCCGGAATATAGCAATCAGCCCCAGCATTTT.